The 7 T cell receptor beta chains below all came from one sample that was sequenced in a study of human T cells and chemical hapten exposure. Documented time point: pre-sensitization, week 0. Treatment reported: therapeutic diphenylcyclopropenone sensitization with weekly scalp DPC. TCRdb reprocessed the RACE reads with MiXCR, giving one entry per CDR3 protein. The sample holds about 180,000 distinct CDR3 sequences, 30% seen once. The sample here was whole blood, taken in connection with sensitization to the hapten diphenylcyclopropenone (DPC). The receptors here all came from a woman aged 25-40 years with alopecia areata. Some clones in this sample may be carry-over from other donors' samples.

The rearrangement uses TRBV18 and TRBJ2-3; D unresolved. With 0 bases removed from V and 2 bases from J, the gap between germline ends came to 9 bases. The germline V gene has CDR1 KGHSH and CDR2 LQKENI. The CDR3 covers 15 residues. The CDR3, as DNA: TGTGCCAGCTCACCACCGAACGTAGTCACAGATACGCAGTATTTT. Protein sequence: CASSPPNVVTDTQYF.

The gene calls are TRBV7-2 and TRBJ1-1; TRBD1 is a possible D gene (5 bases). Trimming cost V 5 bases and J 10 bases, with 14 bases left between them. The CDR3 spans 12 residues. Per germline, CDR1 SGHTA and CDR2 FQGNSA. CDR3 sequence reads: CASSQTRQGAFF. The CDR3 DNA sequence: TGTGCCAGCAGCCAGACGCGCCAGGGAGCTTTCTTT.

J is TRBJ2-1 and V is TRBV20-1, with 8 nucleotides matching TRBD2. CDR3 length: 15 residues. Germline V gives CDR1 DFQATT, CDR2 SNEGSKA (reference sequence). V lost 0 bases and J lost 5; bases outside the gene matches: 6. The CDR3 DNA follows: TGCAGTGCTAGAGATGAAAGCGGGAGTGACAATGAGCAGTTCTTC. Translation: CSARDESGSDNEQFF.

This clonotype has only a few counts. CDR3 coding DNA: TGTGCCAGCAGCTTAGTCCGGGGAGCCGACGAGCAGTACTTC. This translates into CASSLVRGADEQYF. The J gene is TRBJ2-7, the V gene TRBV7-2, with a tentative D call TRBD2 (5 bases). The CDR3 is 14 residues long. The V and J ends lost 1 base and 5 bases respectively, with 12 bases between them. Germline V gives CDR1 SGHTA, CDR2 FQGNSA.

Only a few counts were recorded for this clonotype. The J gene is TRBJ2-3, the V gene TRBV5-1; D is ambiguous. The CDR3 length is 16 residues. Germline lookup yields CDR1 SGHRS and CDR2 YFSETQ. V gave up 4 bases and J gave up 2 bases, with 17 bases separating them. The CDR3 DNA follows: TGCGCCAGCAGCAAGCAGGCAAGGGTTGACACAGATACGCAGTATTTT. Encoded protein: CASSKQARVDTDTQYF.

The chain couples TRBV29-1 to TRBJ2-7, with D unresolved. The germline gives CDR1 SQVTM, CDR2 ANQGSEA. CDR3 length: 15 amino acids. V shed 1 base and J shed 2 bases, with 15 bases lying between them. CDR3 protein: CSVEGMVGATYEQYF. CDR3 in DNA: TGCAGCGTTGAAGGCATGGTAGGCGCTACCTACGAGCAGTACTTC.

This clonotype was observed a handful of times. The V and J genes are TRBV28 and TRBJ1-1; the D is unclear. The CDR3 loop spans 14 amino acids. V dropped 7 bases and J dropped 3 bases, with 15 bases sitting between them. Germline V gene lookup returns CDR1 MDHEN and CDR2 SYDVKM. DNA for the CDR3: TGTGCCAGCAATCTCCCCCACCAATACACTGAAGCTTTCTTT. This sequence encodes CASNLPHQYTEAFF.